The present TCR beta chain was sequenced within a study of blood T cell repertoires in COVID-19. Study background: Researchers got acute and convalescent COVID-19 samples from the United States, Italy and Spain. The analysed material was cDNA or gDNA that came from T cells, B-cell-depleted T cells, or PBMCs.

Trimming pared 1 base from V and 5 bases from J, leaving 12 bases between. Germline assignment: CDR1 KGHSH and CDR2 LQKENI. The CDR3 extends over 15 amino acids. Authors' data handling: Amplification with reference gene primers provided the estimates of nucleated cell counts. Generated by immunoSEQ multiplex PCR, the TCRdb table keeps only in-frame clones and is missing some. That table supplies the V and J calls and clone size; D and trimming were determined from the DNA. The profile shows 100,000 to 110,000 clones, almost 80% of them singletons. The chain uses TRBV18 and TRBJ2-1, with TRBD2 as a possible D gene (6 bases). The receptor was isolated from an older man with active or convalescent COVID-19. Sequenced sample: peripheral blood. For the CDR3, the DNA is TGTGCCAGCTCACCACTTACCGGGACTCACAATGAGCAGTTCTTC. It yields the protein CASSPLTGTHNEQFF. Supplemented by reference TRBV18 and TRBJ2-1, the full variable domain reads NAGVMQNPRHLVRRRGQEARLRCSPMKGHSHVYWYRQLPEEGLKFMVYLQKENIIDESGMPKERFSAEFPKEGPSILRIQQVVRGDSAAYFCASSPLTGTHNEQFFGPGTRLTVL.